This T cell receptor beta chain was observed in a study of cytomegalovirus exposure and HLA in healthy donors. Looking at the study overall: Assignment to the Caucasian-associated ancestry cluster applied to approximately 80% of the roughly 420 genotyped donors. General study points: Most TCR sequences were rare, but some public TCRs occurred in many donors.

Nominally healthy donors provided the samples, though records likely missed some immune exposures. Points on this clone: The antigen is undetermined.

The CDR3 runs to 15 residues. With 0 bases removed from V and 2 bases from J, the gap between germline ends came to 10 bases. CDR1 and CDR2 (germline): LGHNA, YNFKEQ. A multiplex PCR was run with 60 Vbeta primers and 13 Jbeta primers. The protocol was immunoSEQ multiplex PCR, while the TCRdb copy is restricted to in-frame clones and leaves out a portion. The sample yields around 100,000 clones, roughly four fifths seen once. The sequenced sample was PBMCs. The V call is TRBV4-2, the J call TRBJ1-1; TRBD1 is a possible D gene (6 bases). This receptor was obtained from a man aged 30-40 years in good health and CMV-seropositive. The CDR3 reads CASSQDAGANTEAFF. DNA of the CDR3: TGTGCCAGCAGCCAAGATGCGGGGGCTAACACTGAAGCTTTCTTT.